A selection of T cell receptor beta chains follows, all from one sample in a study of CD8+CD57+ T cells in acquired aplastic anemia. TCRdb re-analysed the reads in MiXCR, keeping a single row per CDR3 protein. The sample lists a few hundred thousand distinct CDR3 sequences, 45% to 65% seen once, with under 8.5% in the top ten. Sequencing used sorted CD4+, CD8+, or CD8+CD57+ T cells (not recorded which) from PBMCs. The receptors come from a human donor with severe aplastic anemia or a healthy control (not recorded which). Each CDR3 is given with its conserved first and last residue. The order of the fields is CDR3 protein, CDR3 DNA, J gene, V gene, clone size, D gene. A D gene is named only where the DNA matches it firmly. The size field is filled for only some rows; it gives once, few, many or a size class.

CDR3 protein: CASSLDVGGGANVLTF; CDR3 DNA: TGTGCCAGCAGCTTAGATGTGGGTGGCGGGGCCAACGTCCTGACTTTC; J gene: TRBJ2-6; V gene: TRBV7-6; clone size: .; D gene: .
CDR3 protein: CASSFAAGGAGETQYF; CDR3 DNA: TGTGCCAGCAGCTTCGCGGCAGGGGGCGCGGGGGAGACCCAGTACTTC; J gene: TRBJ2-5; V gene: TRBV7-8; clone size: .; D gene: TRBD1
CDR3 protein: CAWSIGVYGYTF; CDR3 DNA: TGTGCCTGGAGTATCGGGGTTTACGGCTACACCTTC; J gene: TRBJ1-2; V gene: TRBV30; clone size: many; D gene: .
CDR3 protein: CASSKDTANTEAFF; CDR3 DNA: TGTGCCAGTAGTAAGGACACAGCGAACACTGAAGCTTTCTTT; J gene: TRBJ1-1; V gene: TRBV19; clone size: .; D gene: .
CDR3 protein: CATSPGAGEQFF; CDR3 DNA: TGTGCCACCAGTCCTGGGGCGGGAGAGCAGTTCTTC; J gene: TRBJ2-1; V gene: TRBV24-1; clone size: few; D gene: .
CDR3 protein: CASSLDPRVTYEQYF; CDR3 DNA: TGTGCCAGCAGCCTCGACCCCAGGGTTACCTACGAGCAGTACTTC; J gene: TRBJ2-7; V gene: TRBV11-3; clone size: .; D gene: .
CDR3 protein: CATSDFDDNEQFF; CDR3 DNA: TGTGCCACCAGTGATTTTGATGACAATGAGCAGTTCTTC; J gene: TRBJ2-1; V gene: TRBV24-1; clone size: .; D gene: .
CDR3 protein: CASSLSGGNTEAFF; CDR3 DNA: TGTGCCAGCAGCTTATCTGGAGGGAACACTGAAGCTTTCTTT; J gene: TRBJ1-1; V gene: TRBV7-3; clone size: many; D gene: .
CDR3 protein: CASRPDRGRGTNYGYTF; CDR3 DNA: TGTGCCAGCAGACCGGACAGGGGGCGCGGTACTAACTATGGCTACACCTTC; J gene: TRBJ1-2; V gene: TRBV10-3; clone size: .; D gene: TRBD1
CDR3 protein: CSVPPTQGSTEAFF; CDR3 DNA: TGCAGCGTCCCACCCACACAGGGTTCCACTGAAGCTTTCTTT; J gene: TRBJ1-1; V gene: TRBV29-1; clone size: .; D gene: .
CDR3 protein: CASSQGGGGETQYF; CDR3 DNA: TGTGCCAGCAGCCAGGGCGGAGGGGGAGAGACCCAGTACTTC; J gene: TRBJ2-5; V gene: TRBV3-1; clone size: .; D gene: .
CDR3 protein: CSARGGWGSDTQYF; CDR3 DNA: TGCAGTGCTAGAGGGGGGTGGGGATCCGATACGCAGTATTTT; J gene: TRBJ2-3; V gene: TRBV20-1; clone size: .; D gene: .
CDR3 protein: CASRKDRGGQETQYF; CDR3 DNA: TGTGCCAGCAGGAAGGACAGGGGAGGACAAGAGACCCAGTACTTC; J gene: TRBJ2-5; V gene: TRBV2; clone size: many; D gene: TRBD1
CDR3 protein: CASSLGGTGGDSPLHF; CDR3 DNA: TGTGCCAGCAGCTTAGGCGGGACAGGGGGAGATTCACCCCTCCACTTT; J gene: TRBJ1-6; V gene: TRBV11-2; clone size: .; D gene: TRBD1
CDR3 protein: CATSDSRTGNQPQHF; CDR3 DNA: TGTGCCACCAGTGATTCCCGGACAGGCAATCAGCCCCAGCATTTT; J gene: TRBJ1-5; V gene: TRBV24-1; clone size: .; D gene: .
CDR3 protein: CASSHRQQPQHF; CDR3 DNA: TGTGCCAGCAGCCACAGACAGCAGCCCCAGCATTTT; J gene: TRBJ1-5; V gene: TRBV7-7; clone size: .; D gene: .